These T cell receptor beta chains were read from a single sample in a study of early stage breast cancer tumors. The repertoire was sequenced with immunoSEQ multiplex PCR; TCRdb's copy has only in-frame clones and lacks some. The data show roughly 30,000 clones, with approximately 70% seen just once and 4% to 5% held by the top ten. The material sequenced was blood. These receptors originate from a person in their 40s with breast cancer. The CDR3 runs from the conserved cysteine through the conserved F or W. D genes are given only for firm matches. The size field is filled for only some rows; it gives once, few, many or a size class.

d_call	v_call	clone_size	j_call	cdr3_nt	cdr3_aa
NA	TRBV18	NA	TRBJ1-3	TGTGCCAGCTCACCGAACGGAAACTCTGGAAACACCATATATTTT	CASSPNGNSGNTIYF
NA	TRBV7-2	NA	TRBJ1-1	TGTGCCAGCAGCTTAACTGACAGTGGATTTGGTGAAGCTTTCTTT	CASSLTDSGFGEAFF
NA	TRBV5-1	NA	TRBJ2-1	TGCGCCAGCAGCTTGGAGGTAGCAGGGTACAATGAGCAGTTCTTC	CASSLEVAGYNEQFF
NA	TRBV2	NA	TRBJ2-7	TGTGCCAGCAGTGCTCAGACAGAGACGTCCTACGAGCAGTACTTC	CASSAQTETSYEQYF
NA	TRBV27	NA	TRBJ1-1	TGTGCCAGCAGCCTTTTGAGGGGACCTGAAGCTTTCTTT	CASSLLRGPEAFF
NA	TRBV10-2	once	TRBJ1-2	TGCGCCAGCAGTGGACTAGACATCAACTATGGCTACACCTTC	CASSGLDINYGYTF
TRBD1	TRBV28	NA	TRBJ2-7	TGTGCCAGCAGGCCAGGGGGCCCCGGGGTAAACGAGCAGTACTTC	CASRPGGPGVNEQYF
NA	TRBV5-4	NA	TRBJ2-1	TGTGCCAGCAGCTTGTTCGCGCTGGGGTCCTACAATGAGCAGTTCTTC	CASSLFALGSYNEQFF
NA	TRBV9	NA	TRBJ2-5	TGTGCCAGCAGCGTAGATACAGGGCGGGGGGAGACCCAGTACTTC	CASSVDTGRGETQYF
NA	TRBV5-6	NA	TRBJ2-1	TGTGCCAGCAGCTTGAGTCGGGAGTCTGTGTTCTTC	CASSLSRESVFF
NA	TRBV6-5	NA	TRBJ2-3	TGTGCCAGCAGTTACTCGATATCACCGGGGCAGGAGCAGTATTTT	CASSYSISPGQEQYF
NA	TRBV7-8	NA	TRBJ2-7	TGTGCCAGCAGTCAATCCAGAGCGCTAGCGAGATACGAGCAGTACTTC	CASSQSRALARYEQYF
NA	TRBV4-1	NA	TRBJ2-6	TGCGCCAGCAGCCAAGCTCGACTGATCTCTGGGGCCAACGTCCTGACTTTC	CASSQARLISGANVLTF
NA	TRBV5-1	NA	TRBJ2-5	TGCGCCAGCAGCTTGGCGTATGGTGGGGGGTCGGAGACCCAGTACTTC	CASSLAYGGGSETQYF
TRBD2	TRBV6-5	NA	TRBJ2-1	TGTGCCAGCAAAGCGGGAGGGGTCGTTGGGAATGAGCAGTTCTTC	CASKAGGVVGNEQFF
NA	TRBV27	NA	TRBJ2-5	TGTGCCAGCAGTCCGCAGGGGGGACAAGAGACCCAGTACTTC	CASSPQGGQETQYF
NA	TRBV5-1	NA	TRBJ2-3	TGCGCCAGCAGAAATGGCTTGGACTCCACAGATACGCAGTATTTT	CASRNGLDSTDTQYF
NA	TRBV18	NA	TRBJ2-1	TGTGCCAGCTCACCTACCGACGGAGGGGCGCAGTTCTTC	CASSPTDGGAQFF
NA	TRBV6-5	NA	TRBJ2-5	TGTGCCAGCAGTTACGGGCAAGATAGCAGTCTCGCGTACTTC	CASSYGQDSSLAYF
NA	TRBV2	NA	TRBJ2-2	TGTGCCAGCAGTGAACTTATAGGAGACGGGGAGCTGTTTTTT	CASSELIGDGELFF
NA	TRBV7-9	NA	TRBJ2-3	TGTGCCAGCAGCTTTCTAGACACAGATACGCAGTATTTT	CASSFLDTDTQYF
TRBD2	TRBV9	NA	TRBJ2-5	TGTGCCAGCAGCGTAGTGGGAGGGTACCAAGAGACCCAGTACTTC	CASSVVGGYQETQYF
NA	TRBV7-3	NA	TRBJ1-1	TGTGCCAGCAGCCAGGGGATGAACACTGAAGCTTTCTTT	CASSQGMNTEAFF
NA	TRBV28	NA	TRBJ1-2	TGTGCCAGCAGTTTTCCCGTCTATGGCTACACCTTC	CASSFPVYGYTF
NA	TRBV28	NA	TRBJ1-4	TGTGCCAGCAGCCGCCCCGCGGACGGAGCAACTAATGAAAAACTGTTTTTT	CASSRPADGATNEKLFF
TRBD2	TRBV10-3	NA	TRBJ2-2	TGTGCCATCAGTCCACTTCCCTCCGGGACTAGCGGGAGTTCCGGGGAGCTGTTTTTT	CAISPLPSGTSGSSGELFF
TRBD2	TRBV18	NA	TRBJ2-1	TGTGCCAGCTCACCCAAGTGGACTAGCGGCTACAATGAGCAGTTCTTC	CASSPKWTSGYNEQFF
TRBD1	TRBV19	NA	TRBJ2-3	TGTGCCAGCCAACAGGGGGCCGGGACAGATACGCAGTATTTT	CASQQGAGTDTQYF
TRBD2	TRBV7-2	NA	TRBJ2-7	TGTGCCAGCAGCTTAGCGGCGGGAGATCCCTACGAGCAGTACTTC	CASSLAAGDPYEQYF
NA	TRBV5-4	NA	TRBJ1-1	TGTGCCAGCACCCTCATAGGATCGAACACTGAAGCTTTCTTT	CASTLIGSNTEAFF
NA	TRBV13	NA	TRBJ2-7	TGTGCCAGCAGCTTAGTTGGGAGCTCCTACGAGCAGTACTTC	CASSLVGSSYEQYF
NA	TRBV13	NA	TRBJ2-7	TGTGCCAGCAGCCTCCACTCGACTCGATCTCCATGGGGGCCGCCCAATTACTACGAGCAGTACTTC	CASSLHSTRSPWGPPNYYEQYF
TRBD2	TRBV7-2	NA	TRBJ2-5	TGTGCCAGCAGCTTAGCGAGCGGGGGCCAAGAGACCCAGTACTTC	CASSLASGGQETQYF
NA	TRBV28	NA	TRBJ1-4	TGTGCCAGCGCCACATGGTCAGGCGGAGTTAATGAAAAACTGTTTTTT	CASATWSGGVNEKLFF
NA	TRBV6-4	once	TRBJ1-2	TGTGCCAGCAGCCCGGGACGGCTTTATGGCTACACCTTC	CASSPGRLYGYTF
TRBD1	TRBV7-9	NA	TRBJ2-7	TGTGCCAGCAGCTCATCCGTTATGACAGGGCGGGAGCAGTACTTC	CASSSSVMTGREQYF
NA	TRBV7-9	NA	TRBJ2-1	TGTGCCAGCAGCTTAGGCGGTCCTTCCTACAATGAGCAGTTCTTC	CASSLGGPSYNEQFF
NA	TRBV19	once	TRBJ2-1	TGTGCCAGTAGTATTAATCCCCTACTGACGGGCGGGTTATACAATGAGCAGTTCTTC	CASSINPLLTGGLYNEQFF
TRBD2	TRBV5-6	few	TRBJ2-2	TGTGCCAGCAGCCCGGGACTAGCGGCGAACACCGGGGAGCTGTTTTTT	CASSPGLAANTGELFF
NA	TRBV7-9	NA	TRBJ2-3	TGTGCCAGCCAAGGGTTGGATACGCAGTATTTT	CASQGLDTQYF
TRBD2	TRBV6-1	once	TRBJ2-5	TGTGCCAGCAGTGACGGCGGGAGCGTGGAGACCCAGTACTTC	CASSDGGSVETQYF
NA	TRBV5-4	NA	TRBJ2-1	TGTGCCAGCAGCCCTTGGGGTGGGACCTACAATGAGCAGTTCTTC	CASSPWGGTYNEQFF
NA	TRBV28	NA	TRBJ2-4	TGTGCCAGCAGTTACGGGTCCTTGGCCAAAAACATTCAGTACTTC	CASSYGSLAKNIQYF
NA	TRBV2	NA	TRBJ1-1	TGTGCCAGCAGTGTGGAAGTCAGCAGGGATGGTGGGACTGAAGCTTTCTTT	CASSVEVSRDGGTEAFF
TRBD1	TRBV10-3	once	TRBJ1-2	TGTGCCACGACAGGGGACGCCTATGGCTACACCTTC	CATTGDAYGYTF
NA	TRBV4-1	NA	TRBJ2-7	TGCGCCAGCAGCCAGTGGAGGGGGAGCGGCTACGAGCAGTACTTC	CASSQWRGSGYEQYF
TRBD1	TRBV5-1	once	TRBJ2-7	TGCGCCAGCAGTTACCCCGGGACAGGGTCCTACGAGCAGTACTTC	CASSYPGTGSYEQYF
TRBD2	TRBV10-3	NA	TRBJ2-5	TGTGCCATCAGTGACGAGTCTAGCGGGAGGGAGACCCAGTACTTC	CAISDESSGRETQYF
NA	TRBV19	NA	TRBJ1-2	TGTGCCACCGAAAGGGGGAGAGGCGGGACCTATGGCTACACCTTC	CATERGRGGTYGYTF
NA	TRBV11-2	few	TRBJ2-1	TGTGCCAGCAGCTTAGGAGGCCAGCGTGAGCAGTTCTTC	CASSLGGQREQFF
NA	TRBV27	NA	TRBJ2-3	TGTGCCAGCAGTTCCTGGGGGCGGGACCGGAATACGCAGTATTTT	CASSSWGRDRNTQYF
NA	TRBV14	few	TRBJ1-1	TGTGCCAGCAGCCAAGTTTCCAGGGACACTGAAGCTTTCTTT	CASSQVSRDTEAFF
TRBD1	TRBV5-5	few	TRBJ2-7	TGTGCCAGCAGCCCGGGACAGGGGCTCTACGAGCAGTACTTC	CASSPGQGLYEQYF